In this sample, the clone carrying this T cell receptor (beta chain) turned up a few times. Its specificity is unknown. The sample belongs to a study of T-cell reconstitution after alpha-beta-depleted transplantation in children. Overall study results and limits: The study reportedly traced alpha-beta T cells about two months after transplant to several hundred expanded graft clones.

TCRbeta library preparation incorporated unique molecular identifiers. MiXCR, applied by TCRdb to the PCR reads, yields one record per CDR3 protein. The data contain approximately 150,000 distinct CDR3 sequences, 8% to 10% of them singletons. The CDR3 length is 14 residues. Trimming removed 4 bases at V and 6 bases at J, with 16 bases between. Germline CDR1 is SGHRS and CDR2 is YFSETQ. The chain carries TRBV5-1 and TRBJ1-1; D possibly corresponds to TRBD1 (5 bases). The sample consisted of PBMCs, mostly from graft donor cells, taken 180 days after TCRalphabeta/CD19-depleted stem cell transplant. The TCR sequence derives from a female patient aged 2-10 years who had a stem cell transplant for congenital amegakaryocytic thrombocytopenia, so the T cells may come from the graft donor. The CDR3 region has the DNA TGCGCCAGCAGCGCCACCCCCCAGGGCGCTGAAGCTTTCTTT. Translation: CASSATPQGAEAFF.